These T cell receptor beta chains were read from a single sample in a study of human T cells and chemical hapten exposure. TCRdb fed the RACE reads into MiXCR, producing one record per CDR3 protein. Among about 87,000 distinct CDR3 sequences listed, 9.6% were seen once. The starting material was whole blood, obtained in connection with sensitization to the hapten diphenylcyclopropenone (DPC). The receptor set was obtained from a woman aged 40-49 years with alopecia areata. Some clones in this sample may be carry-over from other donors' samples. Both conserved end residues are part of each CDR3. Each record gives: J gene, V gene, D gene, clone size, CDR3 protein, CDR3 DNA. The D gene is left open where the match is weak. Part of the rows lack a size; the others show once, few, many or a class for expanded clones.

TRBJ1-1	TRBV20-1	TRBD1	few	CSARGRGIRSTEAFF	TGCAGTGCTAGGGGCAGGGGGATAAGGTCGACTGAAGCTTTCTTT
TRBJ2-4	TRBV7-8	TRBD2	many	CASSFSVSGGPIAKNIQYF	TGTGCCAGCAGCTTCTCGGTTAGCGGGGGGCCAATAGCCAAAAACATTCAGTACTTC
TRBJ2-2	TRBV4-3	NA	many	CASSQDWRGQRELFF	TGCGCCAGCAGCCAAGACTGGAGGGGGCAAAGGGAGCTGTTTTTT
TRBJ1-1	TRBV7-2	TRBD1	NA	CASRTPDRDSSEAFF	TGTGCCAGCAGGACCCCTGACAGGGATAGTAGTGAAGCTTTCTTT
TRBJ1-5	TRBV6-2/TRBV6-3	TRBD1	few	CASSVGTGGGPQHF	TGTGCCAGCAGCGTCGGGACAGGGGGTGGGCCCCAGCATTTT
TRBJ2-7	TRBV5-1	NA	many	CASSIGTAVYEQYF	TGCGCCAGCAGCATCGGGACGGCCGTCTACGAGCAGTACTTC
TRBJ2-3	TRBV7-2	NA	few	CASGRQASRTDTQYF	TGTGCCAGCGGACGGCAAGCGAGTCGCACAGATACGCAGTATTTT
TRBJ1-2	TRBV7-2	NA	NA	CASSLGRVYGYTF	TGTGCCAGCAGCTTAGGACGTGTCTATGGCTACACCTTC
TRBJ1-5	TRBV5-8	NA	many	CASSSGRTLRGNQPQHF	TGTGCCAGCAGCTCCGGCCGAACACTTAGGGGCAATCAGCCCCAGCATTTT
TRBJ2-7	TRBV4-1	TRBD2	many	CASSPAGGGPHEQYF	TGCGCCAGCAGCCCGGCCGGGGGGGGGCCTCACGAGCAGTACTTC
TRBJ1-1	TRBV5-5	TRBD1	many	CASRDPGQRMNTEAFF	TGTGCCAGCAGGGACCCGGGACAGCGAATGAACACTGAAGCTTTCTTT
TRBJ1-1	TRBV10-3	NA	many	CAISATRAGTEAFF	TGTGCCATCAGCGCCACGAGGGCTGGGACCGAGGCTTTCTTT
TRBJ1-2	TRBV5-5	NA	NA	CASSLVQGFYGYTF	TGTGCCAGCAGCTTGGTTCAGGGATTCTATGGCTACACCTTC
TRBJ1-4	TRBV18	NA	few	CASSLKPATNEKLFF	TGTGCCAGCTCCCTAAAGCCTGCAACTAATGAAAAACTGTTTTTT
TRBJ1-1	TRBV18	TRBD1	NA	CASSPQGGDTEAFF	TGTGCCAGCTCACCTCAGGGGGGGGACACTGAAGCTTTCTTT
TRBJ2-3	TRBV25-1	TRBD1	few	CASSPQGADTQYF	TGTGCCAGCAGTCCACAGGGGGCAGATACGCAGTATTTT
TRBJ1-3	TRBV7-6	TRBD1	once	CASSLGGWDRGNTIYF	TGTGCCAGCAGCTTAGGTGGTTGGGACAGGGGAAACACCATATATTTT
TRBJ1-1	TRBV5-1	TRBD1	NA	CASSFTPGQGNTEAFF	TGCGCCAGCAGCTTTACCCCGGGACAGGGGAACACTGAAGCTTTCTTT
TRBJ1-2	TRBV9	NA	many	CASTREGQQRVYGYTF	TGTGCCAGTACCCGGGAGGGGCAGCAAAGGGTCTATGGCTACACCTTC
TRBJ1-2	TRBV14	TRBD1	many	CASSQNRGPGYTF	TGTGCCAGCAGCCAGAACAGGGGGCCTGGCTACACCTTC
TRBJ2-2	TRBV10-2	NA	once	CASSRTSAGELFF	TGCGCCAGCAGCCGAACAAGCGCCGGGGAGCTGTTTTTT
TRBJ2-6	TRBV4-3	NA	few	CASSQALSVSGANVLTF	TGCGCCAGCAGCCAAGCTCTATCGGTCTCTGGGGCCAACGTCCTGACTTTC
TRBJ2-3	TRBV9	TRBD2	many	CASSPRSGGAQDTQYF	TGTGCCAGCAGCCCCCGTAGCGGGGGGGCCCAAGATACGCAGTATTTT
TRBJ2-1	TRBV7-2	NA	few	CASSLYRKEQFF	TGTGCCAGCAGCTTATATCGAAAGGAGCAGTTCTTC
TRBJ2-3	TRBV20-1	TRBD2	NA	CSATVAGGPNTDTQYF	TGCAGTGCTACCGTAGCGGGGGGGCCGAACACAGATACGCAGTATTTT
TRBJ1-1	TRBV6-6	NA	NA	CASSYESREMKTEAFF	TGTGCCAGCAGTTACGAGAGCAGGGAAATGAAGACTGAAGCTTTCTTT
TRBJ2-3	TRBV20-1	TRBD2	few	CSARVLAGGRNTQYF	TGCAGTGCCCGCGTACTAGCGGGGGGAAGGAATACGCAGTATTTT
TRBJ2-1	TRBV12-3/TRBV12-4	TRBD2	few	CASSPGTSGFGEQFF	TGTGCCAGCAGCCCCGGGACTAGCGGCTTTGGTGAGCAGTTCTTC
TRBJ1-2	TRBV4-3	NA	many	CASSQDWTVGYGYTF	TGCGCCAGCAGCCAAGATTGGACGGTGGGCTATGGCTACACCTTC
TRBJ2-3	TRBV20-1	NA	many	CSARDPGSADTQYF	TGCAGTGCTAGAGATCCAGGATCAGCAGATACGCAGTATTTT
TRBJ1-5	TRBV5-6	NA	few	CASSFGLGNQPQHF	TGTGCCAGCAGCTTTGGACTGGGCAATCAGCCCCAGCATTTT
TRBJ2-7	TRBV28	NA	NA	CASSWPLGEQYF	TGTGCCAGCAGTTGGCCCCTCGGGGAGCAGTACTTC
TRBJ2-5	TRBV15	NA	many	CATSRDLSRETQYF	TGTGCCACCAGCAGAGATCTTAGCCGAGAGACCCAGTACTTC
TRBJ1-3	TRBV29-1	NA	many	CSVTSGSSGNTIYF	TGCAGCGTTACCTCAGGGTCCTCTGGAAACACCATATATTTT
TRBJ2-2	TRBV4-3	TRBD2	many	CASSQELSGGAVGELFF	TGCGCCAGCAGCCAAGAGCTCAGCGGGGGGGCCGTCGGGGAGCTGTTTTTT
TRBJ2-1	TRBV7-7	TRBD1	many	CASSTGTGLHNEQFF	TGTGCCAGCAGCACCGGGACAGGGTTGCACAATGAGCAGTTCTTC
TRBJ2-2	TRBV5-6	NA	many	CASRGPNTGELFF	TGTGCCAGCAGGGGGCCGAACACCGGGGAGCTGTTTTTT
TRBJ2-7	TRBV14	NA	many	CASSVTASYEQYF	TGTGCCAGCAGCGTAACAGCCTCCTACGAGCAGTACTTC
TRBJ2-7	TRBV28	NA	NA	CASSLPPGQLDEQYF	TGTGCCAGCAGTTTACCGCCCGGACAGTTGGACGAGCAGTACTTC
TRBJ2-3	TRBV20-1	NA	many	CSARGAGALGDTQYF	TGCAGTGCTAGAGGGGCGGGGGCCCTCGGCGATACGCAGTATTTT
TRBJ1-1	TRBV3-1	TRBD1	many	CASRAVTGGTNTEAFF	TGTGCCAGCAGGGCAGTTACAGGGGGCACGAACACTGAAGCTTTCTTT
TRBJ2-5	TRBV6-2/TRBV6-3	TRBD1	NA	CASSNTGVKETQYF	TGTGCCAGCAGCAATACAGGGGTGAAAGAGACCCAGTACTTC
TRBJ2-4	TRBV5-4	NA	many	CASSATAGNIQYF	TGTGCCAGCAGTGCGACAGCGGGAAACATTCAGTACTTC
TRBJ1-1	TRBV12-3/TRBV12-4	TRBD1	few	CASRRTGIRVTEAFF	TGTGCCAGCAGAAGGACAGGAATCCGGGTAACTGAAGCTTTCTTT
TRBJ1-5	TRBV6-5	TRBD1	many	CASQKGARNQPQHF	TGTGCCAGCCAGAAGGGGGCCCGCAATCAGCCCCAGCATTTT
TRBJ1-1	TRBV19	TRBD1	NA	CASSTRDRNTEAFF	TGTGCCAGTAGCACCCGGGACAGGAACACTGAAGCTTTCTTT
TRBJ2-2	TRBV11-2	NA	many	CASSQDSFTGELFF	TGTGCCAGCAGCCAGGACTCTTTCACCGGGGAGCTGTTTTTT
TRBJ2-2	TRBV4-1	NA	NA	CASSQDRAGAYTGELFF	TGCGCCAGCAGCCAAGATCGGGCGGGGGCTTACACCGGGGAGCTGTTTTTT